Listed here are 16 T cell receptor beta chains from one sample, sequenced in a study of cytomegalovirus exposure and HLA in healthy donors. Use of 60 Vbeta and 13 Jbeta primers characterized the PCR. Sequencing was performed with immunoSEQ multiplex PCR; in TCRdb, only in-frame clones are kept and a portion is missing. The data show 150,000 to 200,000 clones, around 72% seen once. Sequenced material: PBMCs. All receptors derive from a woman in her thirties or forties in good health and CMV-seropositive.

V usage is TRBV9 and J usage is TRBJ1-2; D is uncertain. The ends were cut back, 5 bases at V and 4 bases at J, with 18 bases in the middle. CDR1 is SGDLS and CDR2 is YYNGEE in the germline V gene. This CDR3 has 15 residues. As DNA, the CDR3 is TGTGCCAGCAGTGAACAGATTACCATTCCCTATGGCTACACCTTC. Its protein product is CASSEQITIPYGYTF.

This chain connects TRBV5-1 to TRBJ2-3, with D maybe TRBD2 (7 bases). The CDR3 is 15 amino acids. Germline CDR1 reads SGHRS; CDR2 reads YFSETQ. V lost 2 bases to trimming and J lost 11 bases, with 21 bases between them. The CDR3 sequence is CASSLEGGGSVGQYF. CDR3 in DNA: TGCGCCAGCAGCTTAGAGGGGGGGGGTAGCGTGGGGCAGTATTTT.

This clone has a single count. One end of the junction is discordant with germline, which a read error may explain. This chain joins TRBV7-9 and TRBJ2-2; weak D call: TRBD1 (6 bases). This CDR3 contains 16 residues. Germline-derived CDR1 and CDR2 are SEHNR and FQNEAQ (reference sequence). For the CDR3, the DNA is TGTTCCAGCAGCTTAGGTCAGACAGGTTACACCGGGGAGCTGTTTTTT. Residues: CSSSLGQTGYTGELFF.

This clone was seen a handful of times. The gene calls are TRBV7-2 and TRBJ2-1; 11 bases map to TRBD2. Germline V gives CDR1 SGHTA, CDR2 FQGNSA. Trimming cost V 4 bases and J 0 bases; bases outside gene matches: 8. The CDR3 spans 18 residues. CDR3 protein: CASSWQASGGNSYNEQFF. Here the CDR3 DNA reads TGTGCCAGCAGCTGGCAAGCTAGCGGGGGGAACTCCTACAATGAGCAGTTCTTC.

V usage is TRBV7-8 and J usage is TRBJ2-1, with TRBD1 matching 10 bases. CDR1 SGHVS and CDR2 FQNEAQ come from the germline V gene. This CDR3 is built from 14 residues. Unmatched junction bases numbered 9, after V lost 8 bases and J lost 8 bases. The CDR3 DNA follows: TGTGCCAGCTCCAGACAGGGGGCCTTTTATGAGCAGTTCTTC. This sequence encodes CASSRQGAFYEQFF. The full variable domain, with the rest looked up from reference TRBV7-8 and TRBJ2-1, is GAGVSQSPRYKVAKRGQDVALRCDPISGHVSLFWYQQALGQGPEFLTYFQNEAQLDKSGLPSDRFFAERPEGSVSTLKIQRTQQEDSAVYLCASSRQGAFYEQFFGPGTRLTVL.

This clone was observed a few times. The chain joins TRBV9 to TRBJ2-1; D is perhaps TRBD2 (5 bases). Trimming left V 3 bases short and J 5 bases short, with 18 bases between. This CDR3 comprises 16 residues. Germline V gene data show CDR1 as SGDLS and CDR2 as YYNGEE. CDR3 DNA sequence: TGTGCCAGCAGCGAATCCTGGGGAGCCCTTAACAATGAGCAGTTCTTC. This sequence encodes CASSESWGALNNEQFF.

V and J are TRBV7-8 and TRBJ1-1; TRBD1 matches 7 bases. There are 16 residues in the CDR3. The V and J ends lost 1 base and 0 bases, in that order; junction bases with no gene match: 5. CDR1 and CDR2 from the germline V gene are SGHVS and FQNEAQ. The CDR3 nucleotides are TGTGCCAGCAGCTTAGTAGGGGGCTGGGTGAACACTGAAGCTTTCTTT. Protein sequence: CASSLVGGWVNTEAFF.

This clone was seen more than once but under ten times. This rearrangement joins TRBV19 to TRBJ2-1, with 7 bases lining up with TRBD1. This CDR3 spans 15 amino acids. The trim removed 5 bases at V and 4 bases at J, leaving 8 bases unmatched. The germline gives CDR1 LNHDA, CDR2 SQIVND (reference sequence). CDR3 in DNA: TGTGCCAGTAGTGTGAGCAGGGGGTATTACAATGAGCAGTTCTTC. Encoded protein: CASSVSRGYYNEQFF.

The V call is TRBV5-1, the J call TRBJ2-3; a possible D gene is TRBD2 (6 bases). V lost 3 bases and J 0 bases, leaving 11 bases between the germline ends. CDR1 is SGHRS, CDR2 YFSETQ, per germline. CDR3 length equals 15 residues. This chain's CDR3 is CASSSLGGSTDTQYF. DNA of the CDR3: TGCGCCAGCAGCTCCCTGGGGGGAAGCACAGATACGCAGTATTTT.

This chain links TRBV28 with TRBJ2-3; D may be TRBD2 (7 bases). Germline CDR1 reads MDHEN; CDR2 reads SYDVKM. V lost 4 bases, J lost 6 bases, and 20 bases lay in between. This CDR3 contains 16 residues. CDR3 in amino acids: CASSSLGAGAADTQYF. CDR3 nucleotides: TGTGCCAGCAGTTCCCTCGGGGCGGGGGCAGCCGATACGCAGTATTTT.

The chain uses TRBV10-2 and TRBJ1-2; maybe TRBD1 (6 bases). The CDR3 length is 13 residues. Germline CDR1 and CDR2: WSHSY and SAAADI. V shed 6 bases and J shed 7 bases, with 15 bases lying between them. CDR3 DNA: TGCGCCAGCAGCCCACAGGGCAAGGCTGGCTACACCTTC. Amino acid sequence: CASSPQGKAGYTF.

The rearrangement joins TRBV7-8 to TRBJ2-2, with D hard to call. Per germline, CDR1 SGHVS and CDR2 FQNEAQ. This CDR3 is 15 amino acids long. Trimming left V 1 base short and J 5 bases short, with 11 bases between. Written as DNA, the CDR3 is TGTGCCAGCAGCTTAGATACCGGGTCAACCGGGGAGCTGTTTTTT. This codes for CASSLDTGSTGELFF. Filled out from reference TRBV7-8 and TRBJ2-2, the complete variable domain reads GAGVSQSPRYKVAKRGQDVALRCDPISGHVSLFWYQQALGQGPEFLTYFQNEAQLDKSGLPSDRFFAERPEGSVSTLKIQRTQQEDSAVYLCASSLDTGSTGELFFGEGSRLTVL.

This chain links TRBV2 with TRBJ2-3; D perhaps matches TRBD2 (5 bases). The CDR3 runs 14 residues. Germline V gene sequence: CDR1 SNHLY, CDR2 FYNNEI. V shed 8 bases and J shed 0 bases, with 12 bases lying between them. The CDR3 DNA sequence: TGTGCCAGCTCCCTAGCAGTTAGCACAGATACGCAGTATTTT. The encoded protein is CASSLAVSTDTQYF.

This chain uses TRBV4-2 with TRBJ1-6; TRBD1 might be the D (5 bases). The germline V and J ends were trimmed by 1 base and 5 bases, with 12 bases remaining between them. The CDR3 totals 16 residues. Germline V gives CDR1 LGHNA, CDR2 YNFKEQ. As DNA, the CDR3 is TGTGCCAGCAGCCAAGGTCCGCCAGGGAATAATTCACCCCTCCACTTT. Its translation is CASSQGPPGNNSPLHF.

This clone was counted once. The V and J genes are TRBV29-1 and TRBJ1-2; 8 bases match TRBD1. The CDR3 loop spans 15 amino acids. In germline, CDR1 is SQVTM, CDR2 ANQGSEA. With 5 bases clipped from V and 1 base from J, the junction kept 9 bases outside the gene matches. The CDR3 nucleotides read TGCAGCGTTCTACCGCAAGGACAGGGTAACTATGGCTACACCTTC. Protein sequence: CSVLPQGQGNYGYTF.

The gene calls are TRBV27 and TRBJ1-1, with D perhaps matching TRBD1 (5 bases). V lost 6 bases, J lost 1 base, and 9 bases lay in between. Germline assignment: CDR1 MNHEY and CDR2 SMNVEV (reference sequence). The CDR3 is 13 residues long. This CDR3 is CASRDSTNTEAFF. CDR3 nucleotides: TGTGCCAGCAGAGACAGTACGAACACTGAAGCTTTCTTT.